The 27 T cell receptor beta chains presented below share a single source sample, sequenced in a study of blood T cell repertoires in COVID-19. Sequencing was performed with immunoSEQ multiplex PCR; in TCRdb, only in-frame clones are kept and a portion is missing. The sample lists some 75,000 clones; 86% were seen once. Sequenced sample: peripheral blood. The receptors derive from an elderly man with COVID-19, enrolled during active disease.

The rearrangement links TRBV21-1 to TRBJ1-1; the D segment call TRBD1 is taken from the table without a DNA check. TRBV21-1 is a known pseudogene. The CDR3 has 16 amino acids. The CDR3 is CASSNTGTAFNTEAFF. CDR3 nucleotides: TGTGCCAGCAGCAATACCGGGACAGCCTTTAACACTGAAGCTTTCTTT.

For the CDR3, the DNA is TGTGCCAGCAGCCCGGGCTACAGGGGGCCGAATCAGCCCCAGCATTTT. Protein product: CASSPGYRGPNQPQHF. The rearrangement links TRBV7-6 to TRBJ1-5; 9 nucleotides line up with TRBD1. CDR3 length: 16 residues. V shed 5 bases, J shed 4 bases, and the junction held 9 bases outside the gene matches. Germline V lookup: CDR1 SGHVS, CDR2 FNYEAQ.

The chain carries TRBV15 and TRBJ1-5; a possible D gene is TRBD1 (5 bases). CDR3 size: 13 residues. Germline values: CDR1 LNHNV, CDR2 YYDKDF (reference sequence). V lost 1 base and J 12 bases, leaving 13 bases between the germline ends. The CDR3 nucleotides read TGTGCCACCAGCAGAGGGGACTTCCAGAACCAGCATTTT. It is translated as CATSRGDFQNQHF. Looking up the rest from reference TRBV15 and TRBJ1-5 gives the full variable domain: DAMVIQNPRYQVTQFGKPVTLSCSQTLNHNVMYWYQQKSSQAPKLLFHYYDKDFNNEADTPDNFQSRRPNTSFCFLDIRSPGLGDTAMYLCATSRGDFQNQHFGDGTRLSIL.

The rearrangement links TRBV7-9 to TRBJ2-3; maybe TRBD1 (5 bases). CDR1 and CDR2 from the germline V gene are SEHNR and FQNEAQ (reference sequence). CDR3 length: 16 amino acids. The V and J ends lost 1 base and 2 bases respectively, with 13 bases between them. CDR3 in DNA: TGTGCCAGCAGCTTAGGACAGTCTGGGTTCACAGATACGCAGTATTTT. Translated, it gives CASSLGQSGFTDTQYF.

This sequence joins TRBV10-2 and TRBJ2-5, with D maybe TRBD1 (6 bases). The V end was cut by 7 bases, the J end by 5 bases, with 14 bases between. The CDR3 extends over 13 amino acids. Looked up from germline, CDR1 is WSHSY and CDR2 is SAAADI. CDR3 coding DNA: TGCGCCAGCAAATGGGGGCCTCGGGAGACCCAGTACTTC. It specifies CASKWGPRETQYF.

The rearrangement uses TRBV24-1 and TRBJ1-3; 8 nucleotides align to TRBD1. Losses at the gene ends were 4 bases for V and 2 bases for J; bases not matched to a gene: 3. Germline V CDR1 and CDR2: KGHDR, SFDVKD. CDR3 length: 15 residues. The CDR3 here is CATSEATGAGNTIYF. The CDR3 bases are TGTGCCACCAGTGAGGCGACAGGGGCTGGAAACACCATATATTTT.

This chain links TRBV19 with TRBJ1-1, with 7 bases matching TRBD1. This CDR3 spans 14 amino acids. From germline, CDR1 is LNHDA and CDR2 SQIVND (reference sequence). V was pared by 4 bases and J by 2 bases, with 4 bases of the junction left unmatched. The CDR3 sequence is CASSTDRRNTEAFF. In DNA, the CDR3 is TGTGCCAGTAGTACGGACAGGAGAAACACTGAAGCTTTCTTT.

This chain joins TRBV2 and TRBJ1-3, with D maybe TRBD1 (6 bases). The CDR3 covers 13 residues. Looked up from germline, CDR1 is SNHLY and CDR2 is FYNNEI. Trimming shortened V by 7 bases and J by 4 bases, and 11 bases separated the two germline ends. The CDR3 region is CASMQGSGNTIYF. The CDR3 DNA follows: TGTGCCAGCATGCAGGGGTCCGGAAACACCATATATTTT.

V is TRBV9 and J is TRBJ1-1, with no clear D. This CDR3 spans 14 amino acids. In germline, CDR1 is SGDLS, CDR2 YYNGEE. Between the trimmed V and J ends, which lost 0 bases and 0 bases, there was a span of 6 bases. The CDR3 nucleotides read TGTGCCAGCAGCGTAGAACAGATGAACACTGAAGCTTTCTTT. Encoded protein: CASSVEQMNTEAFF.

The chain recombines TRBV6-2 or TRBV6-3 with TRBJ1-6; 7 bases are shared with TRBD1. With 0 bases clipped from V and 4 bases from J, the junction kept 3 bases outside the gene matches. Germline-derived CDR1 and CDR2 are MNHEY and SVGEGT. This CDR3 has 16 amino acids. Here the CDR3 DNA reads TGTGCCAGCAGTTACTCCGGGACAGAGTATAATTCACCCCTCCACTTT. Translating it yields CASSYSGTEYNSPLHF.

The rearrangement joins TRBV2 to TRBJ1-2; a possible D gene is TRBD1 (5 bases). Germline-derived CDR1 and CDR2 are SNHLY and FYNNEI. Trimming pared 2 bases from V and 3 bases from J, leaving 10 bases between. This CDR3 is built from 14 residues. This CDR3 reads CASSERRGDYGYTF. CDR3 DNA sequence: TGTGCCAGCAGTGAACGTCGGGGGGACTATGGCTACACCTTC.

CDR3 in amino acids: CASSHTSGSTYEQYF. The CDR3, as DNA: TGTGCCAGCAGTCACACATCCGGGAGTACCTACGAGCAGTACTTC. The chain employs TRBV28 and TRBJ2-7, with D possibly TRBD2 on 6 matching bases. Between the trimmed V and J ends, which lost 5 bases and 2 bases, there was a span of 16 bases. The germline gives CDR1 MDHEN, CDR2 SYDVKM. CDR3 length: 15 amino acids.

The chain carries TRBV11-2 and TRBJ2-1; D perhaps matches TRBD2 (7 bases). V was pared by 3 bases and J by 3 bases, with 18 bases between. This CDR3 has 17 residues. Germline V lookup: CDR1 SGHAT, CDR2 FQNNGV. The CDR3 nucleotides are TGTGCCAGCAGCTTGGCCCGGGGAGGGGGACTCTACAATGAGCAGTTCTTC. Its protein product is CASSLARGGGLYNEQFF.

The rearrangement uses TRBV5-1 and TRBJ2-1; D might be TRBD1 (5 bases). V was trimmed by 0 bases and J by 5 bases, leaving 6 bases between them. This CDR3 is 13 amino acids long. Germline CDR1 SGHRS, CDR2 YFSETQ. The DNA of the CDR3 is TGCGCCAGCAGCTTGGGACAGCACAATGAGCAGTTCTTC. Amino acid sequence: CASSLGQHNEQFF. Full variable domain (remainder filled in from reference TRBV5-1 and TRBJ2-1): KAGVTQTPRYLIKTRGQQVTLSCSPISGHRSVSWYQQTPGQGLQFLFEYFSETQRNKGNFPGRFSGRQFSNSRSEMNVSTLELGDSALYLCASSLGQHNEQFFGPGTRLTVL.

V is TRBV3-1 (or the pseudogene TRBV3-2) and J is TRBJ1-4, with D possibly being TRBD1 (5 bases). Germline V lookup: CDR1 LGHDT, CDR2 YNNKEL (reference sequence). CDR3 length: 14 amino acids. V was pared by 6 bases and J by 3 bases, with 11 bases between. CDR3: CASRNTGSNEKLFF. The CDR3 bases are TGTGCCAGCAGAAATACAGGTTCTAATGAAAAACTGTTTTTT.

The rearrangement links TRBV19 to TRBJ2-3; 9 bases map to TRBD2. Germline lookup yields CDR1 LNHDA and CDR2 SQIVND (reference sequence). CDR3 length equals 14 residues. Trimming took 6 bases from V and 2 from J; bases not matched to a gene: 3. The CDR3 protein is CASRASGATDTQYF. In DNA, the CDR3 is TGTGCCAGTAGAGCTAGCGGGGCCACAGATACGCAGTATTTT.

In the case of this clone: The sample holds other DNA sequences that translate to the same CDR3. The CDR3 reads CASGFGGIYGYTF. The CDR3 DNA sequence: TGTGCTAGTGGTTTCGGAGGGATCTATGGCTACACCTTC. The V gene is TRBV12-5, the J gene TRBJ1-2; D not certain. CDR3 length: 13 amino acids. Looked up from germline, CDR1 is LGHNT and CDR2 is FRNRAP. V was clipped by 3 bases and J by 4 bases, with 9 bases between them.

V gene TRBV20-1 combines with J gene TRBJ2-5, with TRBD2 as a possible D gene (7 bases). This CDR3 region has 11 residues. CDR1 is DFQATT, CDR2 SNEGSKA, per germline (reference sequence). CDR3 sequence (DNA): TGCTCCGGGGGGCTCCGAGAGACCCAGTACTTC. It codes for CSGGLRETQYF.

The chain uses TRBV5-1 and TRBJ2-2; 10 nucleotides align to TRBD1. CDR3 length: 17 amino acids. Trimming cost V 4 bases and J 6 bases; bases outside gene matches: 12. The germline V gene has CDR1 SGHRS and CDR2 YFSETQ. This CDR3 reads CASSLISGQGGAGELFF. Written as DNA, the CDR3 is TGCGCCAGCAGCCTTATCTCCGGACAGGGGGGTGCCGGGGAGCTGTTTTTT.

The rearrangement joins TRBV6-2 or TRBV6-3 to TRBJ1-5, with D perhaps matching TRBD1 (6 bases). CDR1 MNHEY and CDR2 SVGEGT come from the germline V gene. Between the trimmed V and J ends, which lost 1 base and 5 bases, there was a span of 12 bases. This CDR3 spans 15 amino acids. CDR3 DNA: TGTGCCAGCAGTTACTTTGCAGGGGTGGATCAGCCCCAGCATTTT. It yields the protein CASSYFAGVDQPQHF.

The V call is TRBV9, the J call TRBJ2-2, with 11 bases that match TRBD2. V gave up 7 bases and J gave up 3 bases; unmatched junction bases: 11. The CDR3 consists of 17 residues. From germline, CDR1 is SGDLS and CDR2 YYNGEE. CDR3 nucleotide sequence: TGTGCCAGCGGGCCACTAGCGGGGGCCCAGTACACCGGGGAGCTGTTTTTT. Translation gives CASGPLAGAQYTGELFF.

CDR3 amino acids: CASRRTSGNTIYF. CDR3 bases: TGTGCCAGCAGACGCACATCTGGAAACACCATATATTTT. V usage is TRBV11-3 and J usage is TRBJ1-3; D ambiguous. From germline, CDR1 is SGHNT and CDR2 YENEEA. Trimming took off 6 bases at V and 1 base at J, with 7 bases between the two ends. CDR3 length equals 13 residues.

J is TRBJ1-1 and V is TRBV4-2; 8 bases are a match to TRBD1. The germline CDR1 and CDR2 sequences are LGHNA and YNFKEQ. The CDR3 sequence is 14 residues long. J lost 1 base, V lost 4 bases, and 2 bases had no gene match. In nucleotides, the CDR3 is TGTGCCAGCAGCCCGGACAGGGAGAACACTGAAGCTTTCTTT. This codes for CASSPDRENTEAFF.

V is TRBV5-4 and J is TRBJ2-3, with 12 bases lining up with TRBD2. J was trimmed by 0 bases and V by 3 bases; bases with no gene match: 5. CDR1 SGHNT and CDR2 YYREEE come from the germline V gene (reference sequence). The CDR3 has 17 amino acids. Here the CDR3 DNA reads TGTGCCAGCAGCTACGGACTAGCGGGGATTAGCACAGATACGCAGTATTTT. Its translation: CASSYGLAGISTDTQYF.

The chain combines TRBV2 with TRBJ2-5; 8 bases match TRBD1. The V gene's germline CDR1 is SNHLY and CDR2 FYNNEI. This CDR3 region has 13 residues. V lost 5 bases and J lost 4; bases outside the gene matches: 3. The CDR3 sequence is CASSTGQGETQYF. The DNA of the CDR3 is TGTGCCAGCAGTACCGGACAGGGAGAGACCCAGTACTTC.

The chain carries TRBV6-6 and TRBJ2-7; 11 positions agree with TRBD1. CDR1 and CDR2 from the germline V gene are MNHNY and SVGAGI (reference sequence). The CDR3 runs to 15 residues. V lost 0 bases, J lost 4 bases, and 2 bases stayed unmatched. The chain's CDR3 is CASSYSGQGVYEQYF. The CDR3 nucleotides read TGTGCCAGCAGTTACTCGGGACAGGGGGTTTACGAGCAGTACTTC.

This rearrangement joins TRBV5-1 to TRBJ1-1, with D perhaps matching TRBD1 (5 bases). The CDR3 covers 14 residues. Germline CDR1 is SGHRS and CDR2 is YFSETQ. V was cut by 4 bases and J by 5 bases, with 15 bases left in between. CDR3 amino acids: CASSTRVGGTEAFF. CDR3 in DNA: TGCGCCAGCAGCACCAGGGTTGGAGGGACTGAAGCTTTCTTT.